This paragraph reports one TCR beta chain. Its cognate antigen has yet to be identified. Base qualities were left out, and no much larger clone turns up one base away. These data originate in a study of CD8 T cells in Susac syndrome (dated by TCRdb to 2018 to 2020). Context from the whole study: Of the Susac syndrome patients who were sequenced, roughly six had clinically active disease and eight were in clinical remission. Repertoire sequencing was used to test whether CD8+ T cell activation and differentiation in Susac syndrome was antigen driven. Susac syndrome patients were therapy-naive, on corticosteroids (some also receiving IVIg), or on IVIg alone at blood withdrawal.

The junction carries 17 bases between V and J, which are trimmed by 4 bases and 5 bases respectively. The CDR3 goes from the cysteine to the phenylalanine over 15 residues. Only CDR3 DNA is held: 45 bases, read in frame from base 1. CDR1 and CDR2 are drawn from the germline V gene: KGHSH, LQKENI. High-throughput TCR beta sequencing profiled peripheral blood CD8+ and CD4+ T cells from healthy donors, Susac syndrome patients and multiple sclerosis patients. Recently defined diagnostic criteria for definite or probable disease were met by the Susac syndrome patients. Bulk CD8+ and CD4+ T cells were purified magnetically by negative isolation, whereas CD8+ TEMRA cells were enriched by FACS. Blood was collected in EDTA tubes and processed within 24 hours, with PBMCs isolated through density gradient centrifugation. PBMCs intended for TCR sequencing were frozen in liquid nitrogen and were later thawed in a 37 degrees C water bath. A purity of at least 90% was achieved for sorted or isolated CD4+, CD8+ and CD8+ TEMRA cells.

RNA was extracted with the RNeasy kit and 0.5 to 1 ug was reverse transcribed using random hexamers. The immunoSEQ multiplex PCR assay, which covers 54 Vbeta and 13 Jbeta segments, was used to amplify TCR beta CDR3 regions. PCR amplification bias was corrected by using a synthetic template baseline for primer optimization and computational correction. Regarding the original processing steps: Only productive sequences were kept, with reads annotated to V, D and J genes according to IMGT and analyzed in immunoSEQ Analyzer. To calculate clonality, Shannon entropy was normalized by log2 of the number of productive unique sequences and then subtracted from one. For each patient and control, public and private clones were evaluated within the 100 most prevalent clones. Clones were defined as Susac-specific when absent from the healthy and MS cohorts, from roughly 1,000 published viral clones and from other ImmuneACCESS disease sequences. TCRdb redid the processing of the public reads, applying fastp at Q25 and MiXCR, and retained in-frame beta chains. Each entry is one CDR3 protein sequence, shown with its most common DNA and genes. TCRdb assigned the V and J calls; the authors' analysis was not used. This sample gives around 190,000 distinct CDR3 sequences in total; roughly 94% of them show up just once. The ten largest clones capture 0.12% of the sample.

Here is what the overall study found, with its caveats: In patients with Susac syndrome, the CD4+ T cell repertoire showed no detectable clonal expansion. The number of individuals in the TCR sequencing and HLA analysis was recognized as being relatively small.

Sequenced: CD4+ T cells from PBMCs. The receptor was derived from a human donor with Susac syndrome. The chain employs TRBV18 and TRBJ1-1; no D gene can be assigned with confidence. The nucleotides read TGTGCCAGCTCACGAGAACCAGGTATCGGGACTGAAGCTTTCTTT. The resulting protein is CASSREPGIGTEAFF.